This T cell receptor beta chain comes out of a study of OX40 agonist ivuxolimab in advanced cancers. Study summary: Every patient in dose escalation had hepatocellular carcinoma, melanoma, renal cell or head and neck cancer. Study findings and constraints: Relative to CD4+, CD8+ T cells held more expanded clones on average. Normalized T-cell clonal expansion was also low in some nonresponders.

TCRdb's table, derived via immunoSEQ multiplex PCR, lists solely in-frame clones and lacks some. Of under 20,000 clones in the sample, 67% were seen once. About this clone: Its antigen is as yet unknown.

Trimming removed 7 bases from V and 3 bases from J, with 13 bases in between. The CDR3 totals 13 residues. Germline loops: CDR1 SNHLY, CDR2 FYNNEI. Sequences were derived from CD4+ or CD8+ T cells sorted from blood, sampled in a trial of the OX40 agonist ivuxolimab. This clonotype was sampled from an adult with an advanced solid tumor such as melanoma, head and neck, liver or kidney cancer. The rearrangement uses TRBV2 and TRBJ2-7, with D perhaps matching TRBD2 (6 bases). The CDR3 protein is CASNFQGGYEQYF. CDR3 DNA: TGTGCCAGCAACTTTCAGGGAGGCTACGAGCAGTACTTC.